The clone carrying this TCR beta chain was counted only a few times. Its antigen is not known. The CDR3 totals 14 residues. Trimming removed 5 bases at V and 10 bases at J, with 17 bases between. CDR1 MDHEN and CDR2 SYDVKM come from the germline V gene. The sample originates from a study of blood T cells in healthy people across ages. PCR was performed a second time for 7 to 11 cycles using a sample-barcoded 5' primer and a J-beta primer mix. TCRdb fed the 5' RACE reads into MiXCR, producing one record per CDR3 protein. The sample lists more than 650,000 distinct CDR3 sequences; about 24% were seen once. Study results and caveats: Unknown donor CMV status possibly confounded expanded clonotype changes.

The sample was blood. The sequence derives from a man between 70 and 80 years old in good health. The chain recombines TRBV28 with TRBJ1-4; the D gene is possibly TRBD1 (6 bases). CDR3 amino acids: CASSGPGAQGKLFF. In DNA form, the CDR3 reads TGTGCCAGCAGTGGCCCAGGGGCGCAGGGAAAACTGTTTTTT.